This T cell receptor beta chain was observed in a study of graft-versus-host responses after intestinal transplantation. Across the whole study: Uniformly, recipients were administered anti-thymocyte globulin induction with subsequent tacrolimus and steroids for approximately three years.

CDR3 length equals 15 residues. V trimming: 3 bases; J trimming: 9 bases; junction bases outside the gene matches: 9. Germline CDR1 and CDR2: SGHAT and FQNNGV. Data came from immunoSEQ multiplex PCR; TCRdb stores just in-frame clones and leaves some out. Of some 120,000 clones in the sample, 90% were seen once. Notes on this clone: Its target is unknown.

Study-level findings and limits: GvH clones occurred in recipient marrow; some first appeared in ileum or blood. Allografts of patients with graft-donor T cell macrochimerism showed high graft-versus-host to host-versus-graft clone ratios.

This sample comprised unstimulated CD4+ T cells sorted from spleen or lymph node cells, obtained before intestinal transplant. The rearrangement joins TRBV11-2 to TRBJ2-1; 9 nucleotides align to TRBD2. The TCR was taken from a human donor who received an intestinal transplant. The CDR3 nucleotides read TGTGCCAGCAGCTTTATGCGGGGGGGCCAAGGTGAGCAGTTCTTC. Protein: CASSFMRGGQGEQFF.